This T cell receptor beta chain was identified during a study of a mutant IDH1 vaccine in newly diagnosed glioma. Assay used: immunoSEQ multiplex PCR; TCRdb lists only in-frame clones, some missing. Of approximately 38,000 clones listed, approximately 83% were seen once; the top ten hold approximately 1.7%. About this clone itself: Its target is not known.

CDR1 KGHSH and CDR2 LQKENI come from the germline V gene. V dropped 2 bases and J dropped 7; count of bases not matched to a gene: 6. This CDR3 spans 15 amino acids. Documented time point: week 5, during vaccination. Vaccinated patients received 300 ug of mutant IDH1 20-mer peptide per dose, with topical imiquimod. New WHO grade 3 or 4 IDH1-mutant, ATRX-lost astrocytomas were present in all donors. This TCR came from a man aged 40-49 years with glioma. The V call is TRBV18, the J call TRBJ1-2, with TRBD1 matching 11 bases. The sample in question was PBMCs, obtained from a glioma patient whose treatment included an IDH1 peptide vaccine. The DNA of the CDR3 is TGTGCCAGCTCACCAAGCATCGGACAGGGGGCTGGCTACACCTTC. Translating it yields CASSPSIGQGAGYTF.